Sequencing of this TCR beta chain was carried out in a study of CD8+CD57+ T cells in acquired aplastic anemia. As to this clonotype: At one end, the junction sequence differs from germline, possibly due to a read error.

Germline V gene sequence: CDR1 SSHAT, CDR2 FNYEAQ (reference sequence). The CDR3 consists of 16 residues. For CDR3 and TCR beta VDJ profiling, genomic DNA was the template used. TCRdb fed the reads into MiXCR, producing one record per CDR3 protein. The table has some 140,000 distinct CDR3 sequences, about 50% seen once. All sequencing subjects had displayed CD8+CD57+ cell expansion on flow cytometry. This rearrangement joins TRBV7-7 to TRBJ1-5, with a weak D call TRBD1 (5 bases). The sample taken for sequencing was sorted CD4+, CD8+, or CD8+CD57+ T cells (not recorded which) from PBMCs. The receptor was isolated from a human donor with aplastic anemia. CDR3 in amino acids: CASSTHLTGTGRPQHF. As DNA, the CDR3 is TGTGCTAGCAGCACTCATCTAACGGGGACCGGTAGGCCCCAGCATTTT.